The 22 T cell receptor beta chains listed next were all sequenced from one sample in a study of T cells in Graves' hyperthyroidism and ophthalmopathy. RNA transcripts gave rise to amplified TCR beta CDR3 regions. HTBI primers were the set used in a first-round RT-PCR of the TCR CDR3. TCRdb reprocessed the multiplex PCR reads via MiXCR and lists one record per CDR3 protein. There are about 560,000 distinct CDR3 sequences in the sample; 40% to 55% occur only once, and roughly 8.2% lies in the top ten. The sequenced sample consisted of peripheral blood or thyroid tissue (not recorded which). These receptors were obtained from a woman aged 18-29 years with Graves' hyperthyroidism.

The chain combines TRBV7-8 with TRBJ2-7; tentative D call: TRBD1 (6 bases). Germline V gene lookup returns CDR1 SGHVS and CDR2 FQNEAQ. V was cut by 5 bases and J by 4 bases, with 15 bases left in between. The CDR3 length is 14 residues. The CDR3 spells CASSLQGHGYEQYF. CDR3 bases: TGTGCCAGCAGCCTCCAGGGGCATGGTTACGAGCAGTACTTC.

CDR3 nucleotides: TGTGCCAGCAGTAAACGACAGGGTTCCAATAATTCACCCCTCCACTTT. This translates into CASSKRQGSNNSPLHF. The chain carries TRBV6-1 and TRBJ1-6; 7 nucleotides match TRBD1. The CDR3 runs 16 residues. Germline V CDR1 and CDR2: MNHNS, SASEGT. Trimming took 5 bases from V and 5 from J; bases not matched to a gene: 9.

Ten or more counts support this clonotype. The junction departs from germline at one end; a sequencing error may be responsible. In nucleotides, the CDR3 is TGTGCTAGCAGCTTCTCTAGTGTCAAGAACACTGAAGCTTTCTTT. The encoded protein is CASSFSSVKNTEAFF. V is TRBV7-7 and J is TRBJ1-1; no firm D call. CDR1 and CDR2 from the germline V gene are SSHAT and FNYEAQ (reference sequence). CDR3 length: 15 amino acids.

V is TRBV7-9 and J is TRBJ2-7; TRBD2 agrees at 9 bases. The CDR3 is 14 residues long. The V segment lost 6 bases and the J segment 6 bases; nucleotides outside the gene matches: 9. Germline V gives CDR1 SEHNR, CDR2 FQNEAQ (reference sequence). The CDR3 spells CASRAWTSATEQYF. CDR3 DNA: TGTGCCAGCAGGGCCTGGACTAGCGCCACCGAGCAGTACTTC.

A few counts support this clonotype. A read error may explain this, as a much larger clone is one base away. CDR3 region: CAISGGAGTEAFF. In DNA form, the CDR3 reads TGTGCCATCAGCGGGGGGGCAGGCACTGAAGCTTTCTTT. The V gene is TRBV10-3, the J gene TRBJ1-1; weak D call: TRBD1 (6 bases). V lost 6 bases and J 4 bases, leaving 12 bases between the germline ends. Looked up from germline, CDR1 is ENHRY and CDR2 is SYGVKD. This CDR3 region has 13 residues.

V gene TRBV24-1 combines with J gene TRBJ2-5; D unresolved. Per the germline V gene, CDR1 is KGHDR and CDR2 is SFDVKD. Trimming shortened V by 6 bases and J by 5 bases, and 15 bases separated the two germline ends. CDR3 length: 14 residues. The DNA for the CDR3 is TGTGCCACCAGTCCACTACGGCTTGAGGAGACCCAGTACTTC. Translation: CATSPLRLEETQYF.

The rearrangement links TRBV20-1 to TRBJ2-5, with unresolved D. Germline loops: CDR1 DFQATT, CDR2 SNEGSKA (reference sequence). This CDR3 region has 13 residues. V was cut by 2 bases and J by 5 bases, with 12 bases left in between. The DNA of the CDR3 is TGCAGTGCTAGATCATTGGCTCAGGAGACCCAGTACTTC. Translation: CSARSLAQETQYF.

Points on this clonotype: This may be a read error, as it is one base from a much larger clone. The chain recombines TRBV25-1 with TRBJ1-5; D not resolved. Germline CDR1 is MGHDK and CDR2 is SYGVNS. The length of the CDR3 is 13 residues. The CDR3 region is CAGSFGRNQPQHF. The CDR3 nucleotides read TGTGCCGGCAGTTTCGGCAGAAATCAGCCCCAGCATTTT.

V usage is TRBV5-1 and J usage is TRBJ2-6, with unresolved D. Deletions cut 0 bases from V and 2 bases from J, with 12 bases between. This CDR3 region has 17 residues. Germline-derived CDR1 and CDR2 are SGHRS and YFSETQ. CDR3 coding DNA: TGCGCCAGCAGCTTGGAACGCAGGAACGCTGGGGCCAACGTCCTGACTTTC. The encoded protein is CASSLERRNAGANVLTF.

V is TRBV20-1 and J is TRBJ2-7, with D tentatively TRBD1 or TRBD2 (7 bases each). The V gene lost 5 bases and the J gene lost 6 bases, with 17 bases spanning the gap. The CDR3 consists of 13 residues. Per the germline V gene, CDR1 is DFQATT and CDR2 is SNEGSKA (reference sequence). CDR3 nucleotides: TGCAGTGCTCCTCAGGGGGGGGAAGGCGAGCAGTACTTC. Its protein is CSAPQGGEGEQYF.

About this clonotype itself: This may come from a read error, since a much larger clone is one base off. CDR3 DNA sequence: TGTGCCAGCAGTGGGTTGGATGGCTACACCTTC. Protein: CASSGLDGYTF. This chain connects TRBV2 to TRBJ1-2; unclear D gene. The germline V gene encodes CDR1 SNHLY and CDR2 FYNNEI. V lost 4 bases and J lost 6, with 6 bases in between. This CDR3 spans 11 amino acids.

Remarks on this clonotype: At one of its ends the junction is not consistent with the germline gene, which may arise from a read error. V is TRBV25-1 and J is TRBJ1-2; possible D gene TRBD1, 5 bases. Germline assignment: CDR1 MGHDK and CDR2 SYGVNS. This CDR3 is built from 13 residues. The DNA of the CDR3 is TGTGCCAGCAGTGATTCCGGGAGGGGAGGCTACGCCTTC. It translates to CASSDSGRGGYAF.

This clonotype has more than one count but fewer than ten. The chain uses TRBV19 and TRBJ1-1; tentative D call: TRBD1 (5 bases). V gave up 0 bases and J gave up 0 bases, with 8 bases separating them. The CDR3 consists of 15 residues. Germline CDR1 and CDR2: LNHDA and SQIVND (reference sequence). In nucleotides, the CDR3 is TGTGCCAGTAGTATAGATGGCAGGGTGAACACTGAAGCTTTCTTT. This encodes CASSIDGRVNTEAFF.

This CDR3 reads CASRDGEGYNEQYF. DNA for the CDR3: TGCGCCAGCAGAGACGGGGAGGGTTACAATGAGCAGTACTTC. This chain uses TRBV10-1 with TRBJ2-7, with 7 bases aligning to TRBD2. The CDR3 extends over 14 amino acids. Germline V gives CDR1 WNHNN, CDR2 SYGVQD (reference sequence). The V and J ends lost 6 bases and 7 bases, in that order; junction bases with no gene match: 12.

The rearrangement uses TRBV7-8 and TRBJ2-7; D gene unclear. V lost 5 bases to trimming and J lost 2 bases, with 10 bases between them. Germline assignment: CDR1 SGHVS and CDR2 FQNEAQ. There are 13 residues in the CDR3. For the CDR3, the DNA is TGTGCCAGCAGCGCCGACGGAACCTACGAGCAGTACTTC. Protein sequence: CASSADGTYEQYF.

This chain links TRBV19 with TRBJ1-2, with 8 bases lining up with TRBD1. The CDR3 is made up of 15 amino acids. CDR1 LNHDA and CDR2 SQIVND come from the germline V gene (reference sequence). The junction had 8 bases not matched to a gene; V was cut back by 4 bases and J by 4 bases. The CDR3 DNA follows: TGTGCCAGTAGTAAAGCTCCAGGGGGCAGCTATGGCTACACCTTC. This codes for CASSKAPGGSYGYTF.

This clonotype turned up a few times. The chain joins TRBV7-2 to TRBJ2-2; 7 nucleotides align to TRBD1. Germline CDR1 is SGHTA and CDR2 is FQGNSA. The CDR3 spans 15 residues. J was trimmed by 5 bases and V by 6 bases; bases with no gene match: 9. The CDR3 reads CASSSAYRGTGELFF. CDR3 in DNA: TGTGCCAGCAGTTCCGCCTACAGGGGAACCGGGGAGCTGTTTTTT. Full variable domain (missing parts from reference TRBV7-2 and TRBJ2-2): GAGVSQSPSNKVTEKGKDVELRCDPISGHTALYWYRQSLGQGLEFLIYFQGNSAPDKSGLPSDRFSAERTGGSVSTLTIQRTQQEDSAVYLCASSSAYRGTGELFFGEGSRLTVL.

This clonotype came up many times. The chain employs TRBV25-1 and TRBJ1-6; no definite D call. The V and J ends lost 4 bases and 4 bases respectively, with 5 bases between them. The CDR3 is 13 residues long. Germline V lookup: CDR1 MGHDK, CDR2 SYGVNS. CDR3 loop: CASSAQYNSPLHF. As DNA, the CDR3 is TGTGCCAGCAGTGCACAGTATAATTCACCCCTCCACTTT.

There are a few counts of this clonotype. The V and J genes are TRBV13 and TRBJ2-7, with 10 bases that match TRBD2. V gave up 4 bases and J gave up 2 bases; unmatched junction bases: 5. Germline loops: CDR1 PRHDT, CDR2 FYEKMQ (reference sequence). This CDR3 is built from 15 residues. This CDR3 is CASSSTSGMTYEQYF. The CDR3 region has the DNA TGTGCCAGCAGCTCTACTAGCGGGATGACCTACGAGCAGTACTTC.

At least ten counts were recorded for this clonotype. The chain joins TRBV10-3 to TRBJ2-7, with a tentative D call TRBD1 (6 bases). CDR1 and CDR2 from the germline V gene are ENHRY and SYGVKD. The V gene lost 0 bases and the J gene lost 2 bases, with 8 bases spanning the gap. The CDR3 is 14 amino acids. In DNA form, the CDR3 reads TGTGCCATCAGTGAGTCGACAGGCGCCTACGAGCAGTACTTC. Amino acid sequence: CAISESTGAYEQYF.

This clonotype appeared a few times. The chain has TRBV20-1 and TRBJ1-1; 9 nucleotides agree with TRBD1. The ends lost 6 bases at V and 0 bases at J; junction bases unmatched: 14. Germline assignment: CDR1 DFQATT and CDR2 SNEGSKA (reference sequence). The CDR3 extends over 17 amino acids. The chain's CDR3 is CSATDPGQGVMNTEAFF. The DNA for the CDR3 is TGCAGTGCAACTGATCCGGGACAGGGCGTCATGAACACTGAAGCTTTCTTT.

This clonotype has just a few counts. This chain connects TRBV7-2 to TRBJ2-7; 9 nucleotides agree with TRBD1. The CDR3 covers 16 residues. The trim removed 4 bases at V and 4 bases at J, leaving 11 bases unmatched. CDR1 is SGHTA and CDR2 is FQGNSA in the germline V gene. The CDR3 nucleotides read TGTGCCAGCAGCTCCCAACCTCGACAGGGGGATTACGAGCAGTACTTC. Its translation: CASSSQPRQGDYEQYF.